The T cell receptor beta chain described here comes from a study of post-analysis software for immune sequencing data. Study results and caveats: Samples prepared in the same batch strongly co-clustered by F measure. Significantly lower normalized Chao1 diversity was seen in multiple sclerosis patients than in controls. Relative to controls, patients had 4 or 5 TRBV segments at higher frequency, with TRBV5-6, TRBV5-1 and TRBV20-1 among these.

V was pared by 4 bases and J by 16 bases, with 13 bases of the junction left unmatched. Germline CDR1 LGHDT, CDR2 YNNKEL (reference sequence). This CDR3 spans 13 amino acids. Of note for this clonotype: Its antigen is not identified.

Incorporated into the TCR beta cDNA libraries were unique molecular identifiers, which served to reduce PCR and sequencing biases. TCRdb re-called the PCR reads with MiXCR, one entry per CDR3 protein. The sample consists of just over 250,000 distinct CDR3 sequences, 35% to 40% of them appearing once. Source material: blood. The chain employs TRBV3-1 and TRBJ2-1, with TRBD2 matching 7 bases. The TCR sequence derives from a girl aged 10-17 years with multiple sclerosis. The CDR3 coding sequence is TGTGCCAGCAGCCTTTCCCTAGCGGCCGCCTCCTTCTTC. Amino acid sequence: CASSLSLAAASFF.